A single sample is the source of the 24 T cell receptor beta chains below, sequenced in a study of response to subunit inactivated influenza vaccine. TCRdb reprocessed the RT-PCR reads with MiXCR, giving one entry per CDR3 protein. This table has more than 450,000 distinct CDR3 sequences, approximately 10% appearing once. The data also belong to a second study, concerning T cells expressing NK-cell markers. That paper notes: Making the TCR beta cDNA relied on 5'RACE template switching with UMIs.

This specimen was PBMCs from blood, taken on the day of vaccination. The receptor set was obtained from a man aged 50-59 years who received an inactivated influenza vaccine.

The chain recombines TRBV20-1 with TRBJ2-5; a possible D gene is TRBD2 (5 bases). The CDR3 is made up of 14 amino acids. Germline V gene data show CDR1 as DFQATT and CDR2 as SNEGSKA (reference sequence). The V and J ends lost 2 bases and 4 bases respectively, with 14 bases between them. The CDR3 spells CSARLGVGSETQYF. Here the CDR3 DNA reads TGCAGTGCTAGACTGGGAGTGGGATCAGAGACCCAGTACTTC.

This clonotype appeared many times. The V gene is TRBV20-1, the J gene TRBJ1-5; maybe TRBD1 (5 bases). Germline V CDR1 and CDR2: DFQATT, SNEGSKA (reference sequence). V was trimmed by 2 bases and J by 9 bases, leaving 20 bases between them. The CDR3 consists of 15 residues. The CDR3 region has the DNA TGCAGTGCTAGATCTTTTCTGGGGGGTTTAGGGCCCCAGCATTTT. Translation gives CSARSFLGGLGPQHF.

This clonotype has only a few counts. The chain carries TRBV3-1 and TRBJ2-7, with a possible D match to TRBD2 (5 bases). The CDR3 is made up of 13 amino acids. V was pared by 6 bases and J by 6 bases, with 15 bases between. Germline CDR1 and CDR2: LGHDT and YNNKEL (reference sequence). CDR3 protein: CASRGERSREQYF. DNA for the CDR3: TGTGCCAGCAGGGGAGAGAGGAGTCGCGAGCAGTACTTC.

The sample holds a few counts of this clonotype. The rearrangement uses TRBV29-1 and TRBJ2-3; TRBD1 might be the D (6 bases). The ends were cut back, 4 bases at V and 2 bases at J, with 10 bases in the middle. Germline V gives CDR1 SQVTM, CDR2 ANQGSEA. The CDR3 spans 13 residues. CDR3 DNA sequence: TGCAGCGTTGGTGAGGGGGACACAGATACGCAGTATTTT. Its translation: CSVGEGDTDTQYF.

Ten or more counts support this clonotype. The chain joins TRBV6-1 to TRBJ2-5, with 10 bases matching TRBD1. The V segment lost 7 bases and the J segment 2 bases; nucleotides outside the gene matches: 4. CDR3 size: 14 residues. Looked up from germline, CDR1 is MNHNS and CDR2 is SASEGT. The DNA of the CDR3 is TGTGCCAGCATATTGGACAGGGGGCAAGAGACCCAGTACTTC. It translates to CASILDRGQETQYF.

This clonotype was counted ten times or more. V and J are TRBV10-3 and TRBJ2-3, with D tentatively TRBD1 (5 bases). V lost 6 bases and J lost 2, with 6 bases in between. CDR3 size: 12 residues. Germline-derived CDR1 and CDR2 are ENHRY and SYGVKD. DNA for the CDR3: TGTGCCATCAGACAGGACACAGATACGCAGTATTTT. It yields the protein CAIRQDTDTQYF.

The chain uses TRBV10-3 and TRBJ2-1; 8 bases are shared with TRBD2. J lost 6 bases, V lost 3 bases, and 7 bases had no gene match. CDR1 and CDR2 (germline): ENHRY, SYGVKD. CDR3 length: 15 amino acids. CDR3 protein: CAISDLAGPANEQFF. CDR3 DNA sequence: TGTGCCATCAGTGACCTAGCGGGTCCGGCCAATGAGCAGTTCTTC.

The chain employs TRBV5-1 and TRBJ2-7, with D maybe TRBD1 (6 bases). The ends were cut back, 4 bases at V and 2 bases at J, with 13 bases in the middle. The CDR3 is made up of 14 amino acids. Germline loops: CDR1 SGHRS, CDR2 YFSETQ. CDR3 sequence: CASSSRDTTYEQYF. CDR3 nucleotide sequence: TGCGCCAGCAGCAGCCGGGACACTACCTACGAGCAGTACTTC.

This clonotype occurred many times. This sequence joins TRBV9 and TRBJ1-5, with 9 bases lining up with TRBD1. CDR1 and CDR2 from the germline V gene are SGDLS and YYNGEE. CDR3 length: 14 residues. The V and J ends lost 0 bases and 6 bases, in that order; junction bases with no gene match: 1. CDR3 DNA: TGTGCCAGCAGCGTAGGACAGGGGGGTCAGCCCCAGCATTTT. It translates to CASSVGQGGQPQHF.

This chain joins TRBV20-1 and TRBJ2-4, with 16 bases lining up with TRBD2. The CDR3 runs to 19 residues. J was trimmed by 1 base and V by 0 bases; bases with no gene match: 6. Germline-derived CDR1 and CDR2 are DFQATT and SNEGSKA (reference sequence). CDR3 protein: CSARDGTSGGARAKNIQYF. The CDR3 DNA sequence: TGCAGTGCTAGAGATGGGACTAGCGGGGGGGCGCGTGCCAAAAACATTCAGTACTTC.

Concerning this clonotype: The junction differs from germline at one of its ends, possibly a read error. The rearrangement joins TRBV24-1 to TRBJ2-3; 12 nucleotides align to TRBD2. CDR1 and CDR2 from the germline V gene are KGHDR and SFDVKD. CDR3 length: 18 amino acids. CDR3 sequence: CATSDPELAGGGTDTHYF. CDR3 DNA sequence: TGTGCCACCAGTGACCCTGAACTAGCGGGAGGAGGTACAGATACGCATTATTTT.

The chain is built from TRBV7-6 and TRBJ2-7; a possible D gene is TRBD2 (7 bases). Per germline, CDR1 SGHVS and CDR2 FNYEAQ. The germline V and J ends were trimmed by 3 bases and 6 bases, with 18 bases remaining between them. CDR3 size: 15 residues. The CDR3 region is CASSFSGGLAPEQYF. In nucleotides, the CDR3 is TGTGCCAGCAGCTTTTCCGGGGGGCTTGCCCCCGAGCAGTACTTC.

The genes are TRBV4-3 and TRBJ2-7; 11 positions agree with TRBD2. With 0 bases clipped from V and 5 bases from J, the junction kept 6 bases outside the gene matches. Germline loops: CDR1 LGHNA, CDR2 YSLEER. CDR3 length: 16 residues. The CDR3, as DNA: TGCGCCAGCAGCCAAGACTCACTAGCGGGAGTGCACGAGCAGTACTTC. Its protein is CASSQDSLAGVHEQYF.

The chain recombines TRBV5-1 with TRBJ2-5; 9 bases are a match to TRBD2. V dropped 0 bases and J dropped 4; count of bases not matched to a gene: 4. This CDR3 has 15 amino acids. Per germline, CDR1 SGHRS and CDR2 YFSETQ. CDR3 bases: TGCGCCAGCAGCTTGGTAGCGGGAGTTGGAGAGACCCAGTACTTC. It codes for CASSLVAGVGETQYF.

This clonotype was counted only a few times. This chain links TRBV5-1 with TRBJ1-3, with TRBD1 identical over 10 bases. The CDR3 loop spans 17 amino acids. Per the germline V gene, CDR1 is SGHRS and CDR2 is YFSETQ. Trimming at V came to 4 bases and at J to 0 bases, leaving 7 bases not matched to a gene. The CDR3: CASSARTGGSSGNTIYF. The DNA of the CDR3 is TGCGCCAGCAGCGCGAGGACAGGGGGTTCCTCTGGAAACACCATATATTTT.

This clonotype was counted ten times or more. The rearrangement joins TRBV29-1 to TRBJ1-4; the match to TRBD1 covers 7 bases. Germline values: CDR1 SQVTM, CDR2 ANQGSEA. Unmatched junction bases numbered 3, after V lost 4 bases and J lost 4 bases. CDR3 length: 13 amino acids. CDR3: CSVGGGLNEKLFF. In nucleotides, the CDR3 is TGCAGCGTTGGAGGGGGCCTTAATGAAAAACTGTTTTTT. The whole variable domain, remainder taken from reference TRBV29-1 and TRBJ1-4, is SAVISQKPSRDICQRGTSLTIQCQVDSQVTMMFWYRQQPGQSLTLIATANQGSEATYESGFVIDKFPISRPNLTFSTLTVSNMSPEDSSIYLCSVGGGLNEKLFFGSGTQLSVL.

A few counts support this clonotype. V and J are TRBV27 and TRBJ2-5, with 7 bases matching TRBD2. Germline CDR1 MNHEY, CDR2 SMNVEV (reference sequence). The CDR3 contains 17 residues. The V segment lost 0 bases and the J segment 2 bases; nucleotides outside the gene matches: 9. CDR3 region: CASSLSGGRARQETQYF. The CDR3 DNA is TGTGCCAGCAGTTTATCGGGGGGGAGGGCCCGGCAAGAGACCCAGTACTTC.

A remark on this clonotype: At one end the junction does not follow the germline gene, possibly because of a read error. The rearrangement links TRBV7-2 to TRBJ2-1; the D gene could be TRBD1 or TRBD2 (5 bases each). This CDR3 region has 16 residues. CDR1 SGHTA and CDR2 FQGNSA come from the germline V gene. The DNA of the CDR3 is TGTGCCAGCGGCTTAGTTGGGGGTTCTCACTACAATGAGCAGTTCTTC. Translating gives CASGLVGGSHYNEQFF. The full variable domain, with the rest looked up from reference TRBV7-2 and TRBJ2-1, is GAGVSQSPSNKVTEKGKDVELRCDPISGHTALYWYRQSLGQGLEFLIYFQGNSAPDKSGLPSDRFSAERTGGSVSTLTIQRTQQEDSAVYLCASGLVGGSHYNEQFFGPGTRLTVL.

This chain links TRBV5-1 with TRBJ2-3; 13 bases align to TRBD2. After removal of 5 bases from V and 4 bases from J, the junction contained 4 bases not matched to a gene. This CDR3 is 15 amino acids long. Germline V lookup: CDR1 SGHRS, CDR2 YFSETQ. Written as DNA, the CDR3 is TGCGCCAGCAGGAGTACTAGCGGGGGGGCAGATACGCAGTATTTT. It specifies CASRSTSGGADTQYF.

This clonotype was found many times. The chain employs TRBV12-3 or TRBV12-4 and TRBJ2-1; 7 bases map to TRBD1. Trimming took 5 bases from V and 6 from J; bases not matched to a gene: 10. The CDR3 totals 15 residues. The CDR3 DNA follows: TGTGCCAGCAGTCCCGGGACAGACAATTTCAATGAGCAGTTCTTC. This encodes CASSPGTDNFNEQFF.

This clonotype was detected many times. The rearrangement joins TRBV20-1 to TRBJ1-1; D is unresolved. Trimming removed 0 bases from V and 2 bases from J, with 16 bases in between. The length of the CDR3 is 16 residues. The V gene's germline CDR1 is DFQATT and CDR2 SNEGSKA (reference sequence). CDR3 DNA sequence: TGCAGTGCTAGAGATCTCGGTGTCAGATATAACACTGAAGCTTTCTTT. Its protein product is CSARDLGVRYNTEAFF.

The CDR3 loop is CASSSGLAGVYEQFF. The CDR3 nucleotides are TGTGCCAGCAGCTCGGGACTAGCGGGAGTGTATGAGCAGTTCTTC. V gene TRBV7-9 combines with J gene TRBJ2-1, with 14 bases identical to TRBD2. The CDR3 spans 15 residues. With 4 bases clipped from V and 8 bases from J, the junction kept 4 bases outside the gene matches. Germline V lookup: CDR1 SEHNR, CDR2 FQNEAQ (reference sequence).

This clonotype was counted ten times or more. The V and J genes are TRBV12-3 or TRBV12-4 and TRBJ1-1; possible D gene TRBD1, 5 bases. The CDR3 sequence is 13 residues long. Trimming cost V 7 bases and J 4 bases, with 13 bases left between them. CDR3 DNA: TGTGCCAGCACCGCAAGGGGCGGCACTGAAGCTTTCTTT. Translated: CASTARGGTEAFF.

This clonotype was found a few times. The chain combines TRBV28 with TRBJ1-6, with TRBD1 identical over 9 bases. V lost 4 bases to trimming and J lost 1 base; unmatched junction nucleotides: 5. This CDR3 region has 17 residues. Germline loops: CDR1 MDHEN, CDR2 SYDVKM. The CDR3 bases are TGTGCCAGCAGTTCAAACAGGGGGCAATCCTATAATTCACCCCTCCACTTT. The encoded protein is CASSSNRGQSYNSPLHF.